The sequence of this T cell receptor beta chain was determined in a study of vaccination and CD4 T cells after COVID-19. Treatment meaning: roughly 10-day PBMC culture with coronavirus spike peptide pools or control peptides (ViraFEST assay). This CDR3 contains 14 residues. Trimming took 6 bases from V and 5 from J, leaving 19 bases between them. The germline V gene has CDR1 DFQATT and CDR2 SNEGSKA (reference sequence). Oncomine TCR Beta short-read sequencing was applied to DNA from cultured CD4+ T cells. TCRdb analysed the PCR reads with MiXCR anew, one entry per CDR3 protein. Here the sample spans approximately 11,000 distinct CDR3 sequences, under 35% being singletons. Regarding this clonotype: What it binds is not known.

The chain carries TRBV20-1 and TRBJ1-1, with D perhaps TRBD1 (5 bases). This TCR derives from a human donor with COVID-19. Sample: cultured CD4+ T cells from blood. The CDR3 nucleotides read TGCAGTGCCAACCTCCAGAGGGAGGGGACTGAAGCTTTCTTT. It is translated as CSANLQREGTEAFF.